This TCR beta chain derives from a study of shared clonotypes between healthy human individuals. Study results and caveats: Clonotype sharing among donors, it was expected, would be affected by sequencing depth. Compared with memory subsets, naive subsets generally had larger estimated richness. Roughly 5% was the fraction of naive CD4 clonotypes found shared across four donors.

As for this clone: Its antigen is unidentified.

Positive CCR7 selection of CD45RO-negative cells yielded the naive CD8 cells, and terminally differentiated effector memory CD45RA+ cells were excluded. Sequencing used immunoSEQ multiplex PCR; TCRdb keeps in-frame clones, though not all of them. The table records millions of clones, roughly 91% of them present only once. The ends were cut back, 3 bases at V and 0 bases at J, with 10 bases in the middle. This CDR3 contains 14 residues. Germline loops: CDR1 SGDLS, CDR2 YYNGEE. This clonotype was sampled from a man aged 18 to 30 in good health. Some clones in this sample may be carry-over from other donors' samples. This chain links TRBV9 with TRBJ2-7; D not certain. Sequencing was performed on naive CD8+ T cells from PBMCs. CDR3 protein: CASSGPRGSYEQYF. In DNA, the CDR3 is TGTGCCAGCAGCGGCCCTCGCGGCTCCTACGAGCAGTACTTC.